A selection of T cell receptor beta chains follows, all from one sample in a study of CD8 T cells in ankylosing spondylitis. TCRdb independently ran MiXCR on the 5' RACE reads; one entry per CDR3 protein. The table records hundreds of thousands of distinct CDR3 sequences, approximately 10% of them present only once. Sequenced input: blood, either unsorted or a sorted T cell fraction (not recorded which). The receptors come from a male donor with ankylosing spondylitis. Both conserved end residues are part of each CDR3. D genes are given only for firm matches. Not all rows give a size; the values are once, few, many and, for expanded clones, a class.

CDR3aa,CDR3nt,d_gene,j_gene,v_gene,abundance
CSASGVSTDTQYF,TGCAGTGCGAGCGGGGTTTCCACAGATACGCAGTATTTT,TRBD2,TRBJ2-3,TRBV20-1,many
CASSHGRGATDTQYF,TGTGCCAGCAGCCATGGCCGGGGGGCCACAGATACGCAGTATTTT,NA,TRBJ2-3,TRBV4-2,NA
CAWSLASHNEQFF,TGTGCCTGGAGTTTAGCGAGCCACAATGAGCAGTTCTTC,NA,TRBJ2-1,TRBV30,few
CATLLLPGTGEKFF,TGTGCCACCCTCCTACTTCCCGGGACAGGGGAGAAGTTCTTC,TRBD1,TRBJ2-1,TRBV7-2,few
CASSQTPGTGDEQYF,TGTGCCAGCTCACAGACCCCCGGGACCGGGGACGAGCAGTACTTC,NA,TRBJ2-7,TRBV18,NA
CASSVGGIDTQYF,TGTGCCAGCAGCGTAGGGGGGATCGATACGCAGTATTTT,NA,TRBJ2-3,TRBV9,many
CSARLSEVYNEQFF,TGCAGTGCTCGACTCTCCGAGGTTTACAATGAGCAGTTCTTC,NA,TRBJ2-1,TRBV20-1,many
CSVLTGSSGNTIYF,TGCAGCGTTCTCACCGGGAGCTCTGGAAACACCATATATTTT,NA,TRBJ1-3,TRBV29-1,NA
CASSLQERTQYF,TGTGCCAGCAGCTTGCAGGAAAGGACCCAGTACTTC,NA,TRBJ2-5,TRBV28,NA
CASSLRSSGQGIDNEQFF,TGTGCCAGCAGTTTAAGGTCAAGTGGGCAGGGGATAGACAATGAGCAGTTCTTC,NA,TRBJ2-1,TRBV27,NA
CASSLGTPSKETQYF,TGCGCCAGCAGCTTGGGGACTCCATCAAAAGAGACCCAGTACTTC,NA,TRBJ2-5,TRBV5-1,few
CASSSLAGGGNEQFF,TGTGCCAGCAGTTCACTAGCGGGAGGGGGCAATGAGCAGTTCTTC,TRBD2,TRBJ2-1,TRBV27,NA
CASSSDHRAAYGYTF,TGCGCCAGCAGCTCCGACCACCGGGCGGCTTATGGCTACACCTTC,NA,TRBJ1-2,TRBV5-1,NA
CASSGGLLTEAFF,TGTGCCAGCAGCGGCGGGTTACTCACTGAAGCTTTCTTT,NA,TRBJ1-1,TRBV9,many
CASSPTIAGIQYF,TGCGCCAGCAGCCCTACCATTGCGGGCATTCAGTACTTC,NA,TRBJ2-4,TRBV10-1,few
CSAKTGTLYNEQFF,TGCAGTGCTAAAACCGGGACCCTCTACAATGAGCAGTTCTTC,NA,TRBJ2-1,TRBV20-1,few
CASSYLGQTYGYTF,TGTGCCAGCAGCTACCTGGGACAGACGTATGGCTACACCTTC,TRBD1,TRBJ1-2,TRBV5-5,few
CASSTGGGTGLEETQYF,TGCGCCAGCAGCACCGGAGGTGGGACAGGGCTGGAGGAGACCCAGTACTTC,TRBD1,TRBJ2-5,TRBV5-1,few
CASSLISGSDEQFF,TGTGCCAGCAGCTTGATTAGCGGGAGTGATGAGCAGTTCTTC,TRBD2,TRBJ2-1,TRBV5-5,many
CATSDLLAGGIDEQFF,TGTGCCACCAGTGATTTACTAGCGGGGGGCATCGATGAGCAGTTCTTC,TRBD2,TRBJ2-1,TRBV24-1,many
CATQTGKGHNEQFF,TGTGCCACGCAGACAGGGAAGGGTCACAATGAGCAGTTCTTC,TRBD1,TRBJ2-1,TRBV15,NA
CAISLRGRGNTGELFF,TGTGCCATCAGCCTCCGTGGGCGCGGAAACACCGGGGAGCTGTTTTTT,NA,TRBJ2-2,TRBV10-3,NA
CSAREGARPEAFF,TGCAGTGCTAGGGAGGGGGCGCGTCCTGAAGCTTTCTTT,TRBD1,TRBJ1-1,TRBV20-1,many
CASSPLTGNTYGYTF,TGTGCCAGCTCACCACTAACAGGGAACACCTATGGCTACACCTTC,NA,TRBJ1-2,TRBV18,NA
CATSRGGTGGGNTIYF,TGTGCCACCAGCAGAGGAGGGACAGGGGGAGGAAACACCATATATTTT,TRBD1,TRBJ1-3,TRBV15,few
CATSDPMSSGNTIYF,TGTGCCACCAGTGATCCAATGAGCTCTGGAAACACCATATATTTT,NA,TRBJ1-3,TRBV24-1,NA
CASSPSHEQFF,TGTGCCAGCTCACCTTCCCATGAGCAGTTCTTC,NA,TRBJ2-1,TRBV18,NA
CSAQGGSATCEQYF,TGCAGTGCCCAAGGCGGGAGTGCGACCTGCGAGCAGTACTTC,TRBD2,TRBJ2-7,TRBV20-1,NA
CASSLGSGSNTEELFF,TGTGCTAGCAGCTTAGGGTCGGGATCGAACACCGAGGAGCTGTTTTTT,NA,TRBJ2-2,TRBV7-7,once
CSAKLGSNQPQHF,TGCAGTGCTAAACTGGGTAGCAATCAGCCCCAGCATTTT,NA,TRBJ1-5,TRBV20-1,many
CSAVDRGGAFF,TGCAGTGCTGTTGACAGGGGGGGAGCTTTCTTT,TRBD1,TRBJ1-1,TRBV20-1,many
CSAFPSNRAYEQYF,TGCAGTGCTTTTCCTTCTAACAGGGCCTACGAGCAGTACTTC,NA,TRBJ2-7,TRBV20-1,many
CSAGPWGSGNTIYF,TGCAGTGCTGGGCCTTGGGGTTCTGGAAACACCATATATTTT,NA,TRBJ1-3,TRBV20-1,few
CSAIGQGFLGNTEAFF,TGCAGTGCTATAGGACAGGGCTTTTTAGGGAACACTGAAGCTTTCTTT,TRBD1,TRBJ1-1,TRBV20-1,NA
CASSPGRQGGADEQFF,TGTGCCAGCTCACCAGGTAGACAGGGGGGAGCGGATGAGCAGTTCTTC,TRBD1,TRBJ2-1,TRBV18,few
CAGRGQGNTEAFF,TGTGCCGGACGGGGGCAAGGGAACACTGAAGCTTTCTTT,NA,TRBJ1-1,TRBV6-6,NA
CASSYRTAPYGYTF,TGTGCCAGCAGCTATCGTACGGCACCCTATGGCTACACCTTC,NA,TRBJ1-2,TRBV7-2,NA
CASSVNPVSTDEQFF,TGTGCCAGCAGCGTAAACCCGGTGAGTACGGATGAGCAGTTCTTC,NA,TRBJ2-1,TRBV9,NA
CAISKERGAETGELFF,TGTGCCATCAGTAAGGAACGGGGGGCGGAAACCGGGGAGCTGTTTTTT,NA,TRBJ2-2,TRBV10-3,NA
CASSHPGHPYF,TGTGCCAGCTCCCATCCGGGACACCCGTACTTC,NA,TRBJ2-7,TRBV18,few
CSALSEGAGDEQYF,TGCAGTGCTCTCTCCGAGGGGGCAGGCGACGAGCAGTACTTC,TRBD1,TRBJ2-7,TRBV20-1,NA
CSDQGGGTEAFF,TGCAGTGATCAGGGGGGTGGCACTGAAGCTTTCTTT,TRBD1,TRBJ1-1,TRBV20-1,NA
CASSRKKTETYEQYF,TGTGCCAGCAGCCGAAAAAAGACGGAGACCTACGAGCAGTACTTC,NA,TRBJ2-7,TRBV7-2,NA